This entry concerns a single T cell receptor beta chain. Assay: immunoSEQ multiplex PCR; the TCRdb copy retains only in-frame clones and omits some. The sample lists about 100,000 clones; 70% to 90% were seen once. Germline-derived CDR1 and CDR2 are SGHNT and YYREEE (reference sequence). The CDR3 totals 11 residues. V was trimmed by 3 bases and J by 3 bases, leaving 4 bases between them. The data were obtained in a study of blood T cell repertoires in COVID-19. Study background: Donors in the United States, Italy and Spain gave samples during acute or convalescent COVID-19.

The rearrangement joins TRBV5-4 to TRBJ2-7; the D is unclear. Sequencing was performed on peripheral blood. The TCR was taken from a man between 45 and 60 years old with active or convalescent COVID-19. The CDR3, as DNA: TGTGCCAGCAGCTCCAACTACGAGCAGTACTTC. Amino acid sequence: CASSSNYEQYF.